The 25 T cell receptor beta chains given below trace back to one sample, sequenced in a study of T cells in localized non-small cell lung cancer. Clones were read by immunoSEQ multiplex PCR, and TCRdb kept only the in-frame ones, dropping some. The sample shows 45,000 to 60,000 clones, over 80% of them seen only once. The starting material was peripheral blood, obtained before any cancer treatment. The source is an older female donor with stage II squamous cell lung carcinoma.

The chain carries TRBV7-9 and TRBJ2-7, with unresolved D. CDR3 length equals 14 residues. Between the trimmed V and J ends, which lost 1 base and 3 bases, there was a span of 10 bases. Germline V lookup: CDR1 SEHNR, CDR2 FQNEAQ (reference sequence). CDR3 sequence reads: CASSLVDGFYEQYF. Here the CDR3 DNA reads TGTGCCAGCAGCTTAGTGGACGGTTTCTACGAGCAGTACTTC.

This clone was seen more than once but under ten times. The chain couples TRBV28 to TRBJ1-5; 10 nucleotides line up with TRBD1. This CDR3 contains 16 residues. Germline CDR1 and CDR2: MDHEN and SYDVKM. V lost 4 bases, J lost 6 bases, and 9 bases stayed unmatched. The DNA of the CDR3 is TGTGCCAGCAGTTGGTATGGGGGACAGGGGCTTCAGCCCCAGCATTTT. As protein: CASSWYGGQGLQPQHF.

This chain joins TRBV19 and TRBJ2-7; TRBD1 matches at 9 bases. V was clipped by 4 bases and J by 2 bases; unmatched bases: 6. CDR3 length: 15 amino acids. In germline, CDR1 is LNHDA, CDR2 SQIVND (reference sequence). As DNA, the CDR3 is TGTGCCAGTAGTACCGGGACAGGGAGGACCTACGAGCAGTACTTC. Translating gives CASSTGTGRTYEQYF.

The rearrangement uses TRBV7-2 and TRBJ2-1; tentative D call: TRBD1 (5 bases). Between the trimmed V and J ends, which lost 2 bases and 2 bases, there was a span of 13 bases. CDR3 length: 16 amino acids. Germline-derived CDR1 and CDR2 are SGHTA and FQGNSA. The CDR3 region is CASSLRGIGTYNEQFF. The CDR3 nucleotides read TGTGCCAGCAGCTTAAGGGGTATCGGTACCTACAATGAGCAGTTCTTC.

This clone was counted a single time. The V and J genes are TRBV6-1 and TRBJ2-1; D is possibly TRBD2 (6 bases). The V gene lost 4 bases and the J gene lost 0 bases, with 7 bases spanning the gap. Germline CDR1 MNHNS, CDR2 SASEGT. CDR3 length: 14 amino acids. The DNA of the CDR3 is TGTGCCAGCAGTGTGGGGGGCTCCTACAATGAGCAGTTCTTC. It is translated as CASSVGGSYNEQFF.

The chain uses TRBV2 and TRBJ2-1, with D possibly TRBD1 on 6 matching bases. The CDR3 spans 14 residues. V was clipped by 6 bases and J by 7 bases, with 16 bases between them. The germline gives CDR1 SNHLY, CDR2 FYNNEI. This CDR3 is CASSPGHPANEQFF. The CDR3 DNA reads as TGTGCCAGCAGCCCGGGACACCCAGCGAATGAGCAGTTCTTC.

This clone occurred a few times. The J gene is TRBJ1-1, the V gene TRBV7-3, with TRBD1 identical over 10 bases. J gave up 5 bases and V 9 bases, and 6 bases lay outside the gene matches. In germline, CDR1 is SGHTA, CDR2 FQGTGA. The CDR3 runs 13 residues. The CDR3, as DNA: TGTGCCAGTCGGCGGGACAGGGGTACTGAAGCTTTCTTT. Its translation is CASRRDRGTEAFF.

The rearrangement uses TRBV6-6 and TRBJ1-2, with D hard to call. CDR1 is MNHNY and CDR2 is SVGAGI in the germline V gene (reference sequence). This CDR3 region has 14 residues. V was clipped by 1 base and J by 8 bases, with 14 bases between them. Here the CDR3 reads CASSYFGKHEGYTF. Written as DNA, the CDR3 is TGTGCCAGCAGTTACTTCGGGAAACATGAAGGCTACACCTTC.

On this clone: The sample carries other DNA sequences with the same CDR3. V is TRBV11-2 and J is TRBJ2-7, with D perhaps TRBD1 (6 bases). V shed 0 bases and J shed 1 base, with 10 bases lying between them. The CDR3 is made up of 15 amino acids. Germline V gives CDR1 SGHAT, CDR2 FQNNGV. CDR3 residues: CASSLDRGYSYEQYF. The CDR3 nucleotides are TGTGCCAGCAGCTTAGACAGGGGTTATTCCTACGAGCAGTACTTC.

This chain links TRBV9 with TRBJ2-5; the D call may be TRBD1 or TRBD2 (5 bases each). V dropped 0 bases and J dropped 5 bases, with 14 bases sitting between them. The germline gives CDR1 SGDLS, CDR2 YYNGEE. This CDR3 region has 15 residues. CDR3 bases: TGTGCCAGCAGCGTAGCGCCGACAGCGGCGGAGACCCAGTACTTC. Protein: CASSVAPTAAETQYF. Combining the CDR3 with reference TRBV9 and TRBJ2-5 gives the whole variable domain DSGVTQTPKHLITATGQRVTLRCSPRSGDLSVYWYQQSLDQGLQFLIQYYNGEERAKGNILERFSAQQFPDLHSELNLSSLELGDSALYFCASSVAPTAAETQYFGPGTRLLVL.

This chain joins TRBV6-5 and TRBJ1-1, with 8 positions matching TRBD1. This CDR3 contains 15 residues. V shed 7 bases, J shed 0 bases, and the junction held 7 bases outside the gene matches. CDR1 is MNHEY and CDR2 is SVGAGI in the germline V gene. This chain's CDR3 is CASNPSGGLNTEAFF. CDR3 nucleotides: TGTGCCAGCAACCCTTCAGGGGGCTTGAACACTGAAGCTTTCTTT.

The V gene is TRBV5-1, the J gene TRBJ2-5, with 8 bases fitting TRBD1. J lost 5 bases, V lost 2 bases, and 8 bases had no gene match. Germline CDR1 is SGHRS and CDR2 is YFSETQ. The CDR3 is 15 residues long. Written as DNA, the CDR3 is TGCGCCAGCAGCTTCCAGGGGGCACCTCAGGAGACCCAGTACTTC. Amino acid sequence: CASSFQGAPQETQYF. The whole variable domain, remainder taken from reference TRBV5-1 and TRBJ2-5, is KAGVTQTPRYLIKTRGQQVTLSCSPISGHRSVSWYQQTPGQGLQFLFEYFSETQRNKGNFPGRFSGRQFSNSRSEMNVSTLELGDSALYLCASSFQGAPQETQYFGPGTRLLVL.

The chain combines TRBV7-9 with TRBJ1-4, with D tentatively TRBD1 (5 bases). Trimming removed 8 bases from V and 7 bases from J, with 14 bases in between. CDR3 length: 13 residues. Germline loops: CDR1 SEHNR, CDR2 FQNEAQ (reference sequence). This CDR3 reads CASGGWTTEKLFF. The CDR3 nucleotides are TGTGCCAGCGGTGGCTGGACAACTGAAAAACTGTTTTTT.

The rearrangement links TRBV21-1 to TRBJ2-5; TRBD2 was called by the table and not checked on the DNA. TRBV21-1 is a pseudogene locus. The CDR3 length is 19 residues. CDR3 in DNA: TGTGCCAGCACGCTCGGGACTAGCGGGGGCCAAATCCTACTGGGTACCCAGTACTTC. Translated: CASTLGTSGGQILLGTQYF.

This chain joins TRBV5-1 and TRBJ1-2, with TRBD1 identical over 7 bases. This CDR3 is 13 amino acids long. Per the germline V gene, CDR1 is SGHRS and CDR2 is YFSETQ. V was pared by 3 bases and J by 4 bases, with 3 bases of the junction left unmatched. Here the CDR3 DNA reads TGCGCCAGCAGCTCGGGGACAGCCTATGGCTACACCTTC. Its protein is CASSSGTAYGYTF.

This clone is a singleton in its sample. V gene TRBV5-1 combines with J gene TRBJ2-1, with 10 nucleotides matching TRBD2. CDR3 length: 15 residues. Looked up from germline, CDR1 is SGHRS and CDR2 is YFSETQ. V was clipped by 4 bases and J by 9 bases; unmatched bases: 10. As DNA, the CDR3 is TGCGCCAGCAGCCCTCCGAGCGGGGGGGCCCCTGAGCAGTTCTTC. Its protein is CASSPPSGGAPEQFF.

This clone was recorded many times. V and J are TRBV19 and TRBJ1-6, with D tentatively TRBD1 (6 bases). The length of the CDR3 is 13 residues. Trimming took off 9 bases at V and 4 bases at J, with 10 bases between the two ends. Germline assignment: CDR1 LNHDA and CDR2 SQIVND (reference sequence). Here the CDR3 DNA reads TGTGCCAGCAACAGGGATTATAATTCACCCCTCCACTTT. Translating it yields CASNRDYNSPLHF.

This chain joins TRBV28 and TRBJ1-1, with D unclear. With 8 bases removed from V and 1 base from J, the gap between germline ends came to 11 bases. The CDR3 is 13 residues long. Germline CDR1 and CDR2: MDHEN and SYDVKM. The CDR3 region is CASEVNSNTEAFF. CDR3 DNA sequence: TGTGCCAGCGAGGTCAATTCGAACACTGAAGCTTTCTTT. Complete variable domain (other parts from reference TRBV28 and TRBJ1-1): DVKVTQSSRYLVKRTGEKVFLECVQDMDHENMFWYRQDPGLGLRLIYFSYDVKMKEKGDIPEGYSVSREKKERFSLILESASTNQTSMYLCASEVNSNTEAFFGQGTRLTVV.

The J gene is TRBJ2-7, the V gene TRBV2, with D possibly TRBD1 on 6 matching bases. V was shortened by 8 bases and J by 3 bases, with 17 bases between the two germline ends. Germline CDR1 and CDR2: SNHLY and FYNNEI. CDR3 length: 14 residues. The CDR3, as DNA: TGTGCCAGCCTCCAAGGGGGTATCGGCTACGAGCAGTACTTC. Encoded protein: CASLQGGIGYEQYF.

The rearrangement joins TRBV19 to TRBJ2-7; unclear D gene. CDR1 is LNHDA, CDR2 SQIVND, per germline (reference sequence). Trimming removed 6 bases at V and 7 bases at J, with 16 bases between. This CDR3 region has 13 residues. The CDR3 nucleotides are TGTGCCAGTAGGAGGAATGGGGTTACGGAGCAGTACTTC. Its protein product is CASRRNGVTEQYF.

The CDR3 loop reads CASSQEGWDYEQYF. DNA for the CDR3: TGTGCCAGCAGCCAAGAAGGCTGGGACTACGAGCAGTACTTC. This sequence joins TRBV4-2 and TRBJ2-7; D not certain. Trimming shortened V by 0 bases and J by 3 bases, and 9 bases separated the two germline ends. CDR3 length equals 14 residues. Germline assignment: CDR1 LGHNA and CDR2 YNFKEQ.

This rearrangement joins TRBV9 to TRBJ1-2; D is possibly TRBD1 (6 bases). This CDR3 contains 15 residues. CDR1 SGDLS and CDR2 YYNGEE come from the germline V gene. V lost 0 bases and J lost 3, with 12 bases in between. The DNA of the CDR3 is TGTGCCAGCAGCGTAGCTTCAGGGGCGGACTATGGCTACACCTTC. Residues: CASSVASGADYGYTF.

This sequence joins TRBV9 and TRBJ2-7; 11 bases align to TRBD2. The CDR3 contains 15 residues. Germline-derived CDR1 and CDR2 are SGDLS and YYNGEE. V lost 2 bases and J lost 6; bases outside the gene matches: 7. The chain's CDR3 is CASSVRLAGLSEQYF. The DNA of the CDR3 is TGTGCCAGCAGCGTTCGACTAGCGGGGTTAAGCGAGCAGTACTTC.

The chain combines TRBV2 with TRBJ1-1, with D perhaps TRBD1 (6 bases). The germline V and J ends were trimmed by 6 bases and 0 bases, with 14 bases remaining between them. CDR3 size: 15 residues. Germline CDR1 reads SNHLY; CDR2 reads FYNNEI. The CDR3 loop is CASRPGQTMNTEAFF. CDR3 DNA: TGTGCCAGCAGGCCCGGACAGACCATGAACACTGAAGCTTTCTTT.

This chain joins TRBV10-3 and TRBJ1-3; maybe TRBD1 (5 bases). The CDR3 length is 14 residues. V was clipped by 4 bases and J by 0 bases, with 7 bases between them. CDR1 and CDR2 (germline): ENHRY, SYGVKD. The CDR3 nucleotides are TGTGCCATCAGTGCGGGGGGCTCTGGAAACACCATATATTTT. It is translated as CAISAGGSGNTIYF.